The clone carrying this T cell receptor (beta chain) was seen just once. The antigen remains unidentified. The data derive from a study of CD8+ T cells in alopecia areata. Whole-study context: A 6-month period off drug followed tofacitinib, which lasted 6 to 18 months.

The treatment denotes: oral pan-JAK inhibitor, 5-10 mg twice daily. Alopecia areata patients provided lesional scalp punch biopsies and peripheral blood. Extracted RNA was reverse transcribed into cDNA, the sequencing template. Some clones are missing from TCRdb's copy, which holds only in-frame ones; the method was immunoSEQ multiplex PCR. The sample includes some 220,000 clones, approximately 57% seen only once; the top ten take 1.6%. Findings of the study overall: Alphabeta T cells residing in normal skin are also sequenced in scalp samples. Uncertainty about whether baseline CD8+ expansion is linked to response remains, with one nonresponder.

The receptor comes from a human donor with alopecia areata. Sequences were derived from CD4+ T cells sorted from blood, sampled at week 4, from a patient treated with tofacitinib.

The CDR3 DNA is TGCAGCGCTGAGGGACAGTCGAACACTGAAGCTTTCTTT. This translates into CSAEGQSNTEAFF. The V and J genes are TRBV29-1 and TRBJ1-1, with 7 bases lining up with TRBD1. With 7 bases clipped from V and 1 base from J, the junction kept 6 bases outside the gene matches. CDR1 SQVTM and CDR2 ANQGSEA come from the germline V gene. This CDR3 contains 13 residues.